Sequencing of this T cell receptor beta chain was carried out in a study of T cell changes during pregnancy in multiple sclerosis. Produced via immunoSEQ multiplex PCR; TCRdb's table is partial and in-frame only. In the table there are roughly 30,000 clones, around nine tenths of which are singletons. This CDR3 has 16 residues. Per germline, CDR1 MDHEN and CDR2 SYDVKM. Trimming removed 3 bases at V and 0 bases at J, with 12 bases between. The J gene is TRBJ1-5, the V gene TRBV28, with D possibly being TRBD1 (6 bases). The sequence came from a female donor in good health, enrolled as a control in a pregnancy study. The sample in question was CD4+ T cells from peripheral blood mononuclear cells, obtained in the first trimester of pregnancy. The CDR3 protein is CASSFSGGGSNQPQHF. The CDR3 DNA is TGTGCCAGCAGTTTCTCGGGAGGGGGTAGCAATCAGCCCCAGCATTTT.